The clone carrying this TCR beta chain has only a few counts. Antigen: not known. Every bit of the isolated RNA underwent reverse transcription, so sequencing read expressed TCRB transcripts. Reads from naive, central memory and regulatory T cell samples averaged about 3.9 million. The method was immunoSEQ multiplex PCR; TCRdb's version includes in-frame clones alone and lacks a portion of them. The sample records about 140,000 clones, about 9.1% being singletons. This entry comes from a study of beta chain features in type 1 diabetes. General study results and limits: Among patients with Type 1 diabetes, TCRB CDR3s were moderately but significantly shorter in every one of the four CD4+ subsets. A closer apparent resemblance between naive, central memory and Treg TCRB repertoires was seen in patients than in healthy donors.

This CDR3 region has 14 residues. The germline V gene encodes CDR1 SGHTA and CDR2 FQGNSA. V shed 5 bases, J shed 7 bases, and the junction held 6 bases outside the gene matches. The TCR originated in a woman aged 40 to 50 in good health. The gene calls are TRBV7-2 and TRBJ1-1; 11 bases map to TRBD1. Sequencing was carried out using central memory CD4+ T cells from blood. For the CDR3, the DNA is TGTGCCAGCAGCCAAAGGACAGGGGGCGGTGAAGCTTTCTTT. Translation: CASSQRTGGGEAFF.